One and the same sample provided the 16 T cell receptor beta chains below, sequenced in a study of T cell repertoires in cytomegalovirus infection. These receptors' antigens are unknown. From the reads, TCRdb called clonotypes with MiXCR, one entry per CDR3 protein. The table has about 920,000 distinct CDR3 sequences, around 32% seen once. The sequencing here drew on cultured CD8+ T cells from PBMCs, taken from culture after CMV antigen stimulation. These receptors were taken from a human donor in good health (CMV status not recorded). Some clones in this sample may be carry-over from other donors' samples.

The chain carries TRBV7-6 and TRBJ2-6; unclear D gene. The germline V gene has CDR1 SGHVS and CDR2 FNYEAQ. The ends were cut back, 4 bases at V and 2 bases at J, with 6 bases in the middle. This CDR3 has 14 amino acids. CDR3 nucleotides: TGTGCCAGCAGCTACCCACCTGGGGCCAACGTCCTGACTTTC. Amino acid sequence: CASSYPPGANVLTF.

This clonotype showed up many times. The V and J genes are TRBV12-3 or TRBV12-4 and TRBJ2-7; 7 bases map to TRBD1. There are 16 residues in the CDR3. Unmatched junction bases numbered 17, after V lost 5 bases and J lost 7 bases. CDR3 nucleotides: TGTGCCAGCAGTCACGTAGGGGGCGCCTGGTCTGGGGAGCAGTACTTC. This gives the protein CASSHVGGAWSGEQYF.

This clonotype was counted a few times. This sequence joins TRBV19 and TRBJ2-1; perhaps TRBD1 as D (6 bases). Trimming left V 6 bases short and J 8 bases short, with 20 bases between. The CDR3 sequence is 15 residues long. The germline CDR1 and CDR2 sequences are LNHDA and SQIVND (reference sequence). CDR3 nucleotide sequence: TGTGCCAGTAGCTCTCCAATGACAGGATCTTATGAGCAGTTCTTC. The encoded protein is CASSSPMTGSYEQFF.

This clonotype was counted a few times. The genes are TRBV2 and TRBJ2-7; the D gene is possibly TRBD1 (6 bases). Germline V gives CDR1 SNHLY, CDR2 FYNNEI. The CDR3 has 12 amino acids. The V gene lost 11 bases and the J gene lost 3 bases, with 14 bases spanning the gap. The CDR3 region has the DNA TGTGCCGGCCTGGGGGCGCACTACGAGCAGTACTTC. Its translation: CAGLGAHYEQYF.

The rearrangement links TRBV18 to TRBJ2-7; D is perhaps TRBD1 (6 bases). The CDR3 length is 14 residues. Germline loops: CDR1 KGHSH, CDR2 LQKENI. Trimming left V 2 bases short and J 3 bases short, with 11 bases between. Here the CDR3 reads CASSPASTGYEQYV. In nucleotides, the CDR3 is TGTGCCAGCTCACCAGCCTCGACAGGCTACGAGCAGTACGTC.

CDR3 DNA: TGTGCCAGCAGTTACTTCGGGTGGGATTCACCCCTCCACTTT. This sequence encodes CASSYFGWDSPLHF. The chain combines TRBV6-5 with TRBJ1-6, with D uncertain. Trimming removed 1 base from V and 8 bases from J, with 9 bases in between. This CDR3 has 14 residues. Germline V CDR1 and CDR2: MNHEY, SVGAGI.

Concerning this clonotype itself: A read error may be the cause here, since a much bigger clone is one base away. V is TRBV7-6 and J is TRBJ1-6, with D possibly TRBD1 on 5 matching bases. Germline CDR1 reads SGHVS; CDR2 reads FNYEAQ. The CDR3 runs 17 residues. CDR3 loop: CACSLIRAHALDSPLHF. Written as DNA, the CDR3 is TGTGCCTGCAGCCTCATCAGGGCCCATGCCCTAGATTCACCCCTCCACTTT. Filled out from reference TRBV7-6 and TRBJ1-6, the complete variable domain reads GAGVSQSPRYKVTKRGQDVALRCDPISGHVSLYWYRQALGQGPEFLTYFNYEAQQDKSGLPNDRFSAERPEGSISTLTIQRTEQRDSAMYRCACSLIRAHALDSPLHFGNGTRLTVT.

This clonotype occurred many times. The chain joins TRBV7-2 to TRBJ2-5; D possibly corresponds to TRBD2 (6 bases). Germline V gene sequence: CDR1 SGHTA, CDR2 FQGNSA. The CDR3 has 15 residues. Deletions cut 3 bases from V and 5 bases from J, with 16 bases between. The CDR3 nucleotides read TGTGCCAGCAGCTTCTATGTACGAGGAGGGGAGACCCAGTACTTC. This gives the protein CASSFYVRGGETQYF.

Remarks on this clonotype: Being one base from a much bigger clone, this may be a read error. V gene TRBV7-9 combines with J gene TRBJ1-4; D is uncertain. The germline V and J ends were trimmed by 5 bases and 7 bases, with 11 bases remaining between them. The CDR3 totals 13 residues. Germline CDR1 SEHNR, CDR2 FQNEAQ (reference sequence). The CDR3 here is CASSPSVFEKLFF. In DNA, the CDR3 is TGTGCCAGCAGCCCCTCAGTGTTTGAAAAACTGTTTTTT.

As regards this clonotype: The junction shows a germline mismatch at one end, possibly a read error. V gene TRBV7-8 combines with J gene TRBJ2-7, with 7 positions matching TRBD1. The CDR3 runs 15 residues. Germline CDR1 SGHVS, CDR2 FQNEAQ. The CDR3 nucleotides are TGTGCCAGCAGGTTAGAGGGACAGATCTCCTACGAGCAGTACTTC. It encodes CASRLEGQISYEQYF. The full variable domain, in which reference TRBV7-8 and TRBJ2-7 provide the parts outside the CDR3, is GAGVSQSPRYKVAKRGQDVALRCDPISGHVSLFWYQQALGQGPEFLTYFQNEAQLDKSGLPSDRFFAERPEGSVSTLKIQRTQQEDSAVYLCASRLEGQISYEQYFGPGTRLTVT.

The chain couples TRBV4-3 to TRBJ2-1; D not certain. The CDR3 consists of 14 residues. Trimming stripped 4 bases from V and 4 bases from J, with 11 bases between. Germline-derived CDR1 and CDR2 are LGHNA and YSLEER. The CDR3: CASSPGSQYNEQFF. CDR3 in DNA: TGCGCCAGCAGCCCGGGTAGTCAGTACAATGAGCAGTTCTTC.

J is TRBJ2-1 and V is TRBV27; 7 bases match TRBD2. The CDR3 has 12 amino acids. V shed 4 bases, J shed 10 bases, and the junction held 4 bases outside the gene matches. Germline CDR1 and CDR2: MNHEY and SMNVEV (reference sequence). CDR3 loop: CASSWWGGEQFF. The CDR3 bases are TGTGCCAGCAGTTGGTGGGGGGGGGAGCAGTTCTTC.

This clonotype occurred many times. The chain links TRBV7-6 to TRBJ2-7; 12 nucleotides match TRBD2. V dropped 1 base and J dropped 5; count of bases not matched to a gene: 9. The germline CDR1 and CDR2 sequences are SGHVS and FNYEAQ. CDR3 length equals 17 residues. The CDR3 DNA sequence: TGTGCCAGCAGCTTAGGGCTAGCGGGGGGGCTTCTCCACGAGCAGTACTTC. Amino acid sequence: CASSLGLAGGLLHEQYF.

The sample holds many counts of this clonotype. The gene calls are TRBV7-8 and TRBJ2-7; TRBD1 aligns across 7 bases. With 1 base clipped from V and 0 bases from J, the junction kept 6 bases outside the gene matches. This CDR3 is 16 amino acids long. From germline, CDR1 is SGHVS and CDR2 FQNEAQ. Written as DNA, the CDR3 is TGTGCCAGCAGCTTAGTTTATAGGGACAGCTCCTACGAGCAGTACTTC. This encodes CASSLVYRDSSYEQYF.

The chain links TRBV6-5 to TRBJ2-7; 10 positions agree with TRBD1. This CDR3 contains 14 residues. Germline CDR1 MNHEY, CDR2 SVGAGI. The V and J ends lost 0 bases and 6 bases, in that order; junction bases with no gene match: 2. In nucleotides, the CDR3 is TGTGCCAGCAGTTACTCCGGGACAGGGGTCGAGCAGTACTTC. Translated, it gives CASSYSGTGVEQYF.

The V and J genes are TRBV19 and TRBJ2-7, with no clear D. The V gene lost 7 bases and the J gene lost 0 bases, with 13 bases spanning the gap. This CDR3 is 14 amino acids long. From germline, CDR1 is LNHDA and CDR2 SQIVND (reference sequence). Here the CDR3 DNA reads TGTGCCAGTAACCCGGCAGCATCCTCCTACGAGCAGTACTTC. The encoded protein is CASNPAASSYEQYF. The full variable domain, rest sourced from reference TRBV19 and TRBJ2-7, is DGGITQSPKYLFRKEGQNVTLSCEQNLNHDAMYWYRQDPGQGLRLIYYSQIVNDFQKGDIAEGYSVSREKKESFPLTVTSAQKNPTAFYLCASNPAASSYEQYFGPGTRLTVT.